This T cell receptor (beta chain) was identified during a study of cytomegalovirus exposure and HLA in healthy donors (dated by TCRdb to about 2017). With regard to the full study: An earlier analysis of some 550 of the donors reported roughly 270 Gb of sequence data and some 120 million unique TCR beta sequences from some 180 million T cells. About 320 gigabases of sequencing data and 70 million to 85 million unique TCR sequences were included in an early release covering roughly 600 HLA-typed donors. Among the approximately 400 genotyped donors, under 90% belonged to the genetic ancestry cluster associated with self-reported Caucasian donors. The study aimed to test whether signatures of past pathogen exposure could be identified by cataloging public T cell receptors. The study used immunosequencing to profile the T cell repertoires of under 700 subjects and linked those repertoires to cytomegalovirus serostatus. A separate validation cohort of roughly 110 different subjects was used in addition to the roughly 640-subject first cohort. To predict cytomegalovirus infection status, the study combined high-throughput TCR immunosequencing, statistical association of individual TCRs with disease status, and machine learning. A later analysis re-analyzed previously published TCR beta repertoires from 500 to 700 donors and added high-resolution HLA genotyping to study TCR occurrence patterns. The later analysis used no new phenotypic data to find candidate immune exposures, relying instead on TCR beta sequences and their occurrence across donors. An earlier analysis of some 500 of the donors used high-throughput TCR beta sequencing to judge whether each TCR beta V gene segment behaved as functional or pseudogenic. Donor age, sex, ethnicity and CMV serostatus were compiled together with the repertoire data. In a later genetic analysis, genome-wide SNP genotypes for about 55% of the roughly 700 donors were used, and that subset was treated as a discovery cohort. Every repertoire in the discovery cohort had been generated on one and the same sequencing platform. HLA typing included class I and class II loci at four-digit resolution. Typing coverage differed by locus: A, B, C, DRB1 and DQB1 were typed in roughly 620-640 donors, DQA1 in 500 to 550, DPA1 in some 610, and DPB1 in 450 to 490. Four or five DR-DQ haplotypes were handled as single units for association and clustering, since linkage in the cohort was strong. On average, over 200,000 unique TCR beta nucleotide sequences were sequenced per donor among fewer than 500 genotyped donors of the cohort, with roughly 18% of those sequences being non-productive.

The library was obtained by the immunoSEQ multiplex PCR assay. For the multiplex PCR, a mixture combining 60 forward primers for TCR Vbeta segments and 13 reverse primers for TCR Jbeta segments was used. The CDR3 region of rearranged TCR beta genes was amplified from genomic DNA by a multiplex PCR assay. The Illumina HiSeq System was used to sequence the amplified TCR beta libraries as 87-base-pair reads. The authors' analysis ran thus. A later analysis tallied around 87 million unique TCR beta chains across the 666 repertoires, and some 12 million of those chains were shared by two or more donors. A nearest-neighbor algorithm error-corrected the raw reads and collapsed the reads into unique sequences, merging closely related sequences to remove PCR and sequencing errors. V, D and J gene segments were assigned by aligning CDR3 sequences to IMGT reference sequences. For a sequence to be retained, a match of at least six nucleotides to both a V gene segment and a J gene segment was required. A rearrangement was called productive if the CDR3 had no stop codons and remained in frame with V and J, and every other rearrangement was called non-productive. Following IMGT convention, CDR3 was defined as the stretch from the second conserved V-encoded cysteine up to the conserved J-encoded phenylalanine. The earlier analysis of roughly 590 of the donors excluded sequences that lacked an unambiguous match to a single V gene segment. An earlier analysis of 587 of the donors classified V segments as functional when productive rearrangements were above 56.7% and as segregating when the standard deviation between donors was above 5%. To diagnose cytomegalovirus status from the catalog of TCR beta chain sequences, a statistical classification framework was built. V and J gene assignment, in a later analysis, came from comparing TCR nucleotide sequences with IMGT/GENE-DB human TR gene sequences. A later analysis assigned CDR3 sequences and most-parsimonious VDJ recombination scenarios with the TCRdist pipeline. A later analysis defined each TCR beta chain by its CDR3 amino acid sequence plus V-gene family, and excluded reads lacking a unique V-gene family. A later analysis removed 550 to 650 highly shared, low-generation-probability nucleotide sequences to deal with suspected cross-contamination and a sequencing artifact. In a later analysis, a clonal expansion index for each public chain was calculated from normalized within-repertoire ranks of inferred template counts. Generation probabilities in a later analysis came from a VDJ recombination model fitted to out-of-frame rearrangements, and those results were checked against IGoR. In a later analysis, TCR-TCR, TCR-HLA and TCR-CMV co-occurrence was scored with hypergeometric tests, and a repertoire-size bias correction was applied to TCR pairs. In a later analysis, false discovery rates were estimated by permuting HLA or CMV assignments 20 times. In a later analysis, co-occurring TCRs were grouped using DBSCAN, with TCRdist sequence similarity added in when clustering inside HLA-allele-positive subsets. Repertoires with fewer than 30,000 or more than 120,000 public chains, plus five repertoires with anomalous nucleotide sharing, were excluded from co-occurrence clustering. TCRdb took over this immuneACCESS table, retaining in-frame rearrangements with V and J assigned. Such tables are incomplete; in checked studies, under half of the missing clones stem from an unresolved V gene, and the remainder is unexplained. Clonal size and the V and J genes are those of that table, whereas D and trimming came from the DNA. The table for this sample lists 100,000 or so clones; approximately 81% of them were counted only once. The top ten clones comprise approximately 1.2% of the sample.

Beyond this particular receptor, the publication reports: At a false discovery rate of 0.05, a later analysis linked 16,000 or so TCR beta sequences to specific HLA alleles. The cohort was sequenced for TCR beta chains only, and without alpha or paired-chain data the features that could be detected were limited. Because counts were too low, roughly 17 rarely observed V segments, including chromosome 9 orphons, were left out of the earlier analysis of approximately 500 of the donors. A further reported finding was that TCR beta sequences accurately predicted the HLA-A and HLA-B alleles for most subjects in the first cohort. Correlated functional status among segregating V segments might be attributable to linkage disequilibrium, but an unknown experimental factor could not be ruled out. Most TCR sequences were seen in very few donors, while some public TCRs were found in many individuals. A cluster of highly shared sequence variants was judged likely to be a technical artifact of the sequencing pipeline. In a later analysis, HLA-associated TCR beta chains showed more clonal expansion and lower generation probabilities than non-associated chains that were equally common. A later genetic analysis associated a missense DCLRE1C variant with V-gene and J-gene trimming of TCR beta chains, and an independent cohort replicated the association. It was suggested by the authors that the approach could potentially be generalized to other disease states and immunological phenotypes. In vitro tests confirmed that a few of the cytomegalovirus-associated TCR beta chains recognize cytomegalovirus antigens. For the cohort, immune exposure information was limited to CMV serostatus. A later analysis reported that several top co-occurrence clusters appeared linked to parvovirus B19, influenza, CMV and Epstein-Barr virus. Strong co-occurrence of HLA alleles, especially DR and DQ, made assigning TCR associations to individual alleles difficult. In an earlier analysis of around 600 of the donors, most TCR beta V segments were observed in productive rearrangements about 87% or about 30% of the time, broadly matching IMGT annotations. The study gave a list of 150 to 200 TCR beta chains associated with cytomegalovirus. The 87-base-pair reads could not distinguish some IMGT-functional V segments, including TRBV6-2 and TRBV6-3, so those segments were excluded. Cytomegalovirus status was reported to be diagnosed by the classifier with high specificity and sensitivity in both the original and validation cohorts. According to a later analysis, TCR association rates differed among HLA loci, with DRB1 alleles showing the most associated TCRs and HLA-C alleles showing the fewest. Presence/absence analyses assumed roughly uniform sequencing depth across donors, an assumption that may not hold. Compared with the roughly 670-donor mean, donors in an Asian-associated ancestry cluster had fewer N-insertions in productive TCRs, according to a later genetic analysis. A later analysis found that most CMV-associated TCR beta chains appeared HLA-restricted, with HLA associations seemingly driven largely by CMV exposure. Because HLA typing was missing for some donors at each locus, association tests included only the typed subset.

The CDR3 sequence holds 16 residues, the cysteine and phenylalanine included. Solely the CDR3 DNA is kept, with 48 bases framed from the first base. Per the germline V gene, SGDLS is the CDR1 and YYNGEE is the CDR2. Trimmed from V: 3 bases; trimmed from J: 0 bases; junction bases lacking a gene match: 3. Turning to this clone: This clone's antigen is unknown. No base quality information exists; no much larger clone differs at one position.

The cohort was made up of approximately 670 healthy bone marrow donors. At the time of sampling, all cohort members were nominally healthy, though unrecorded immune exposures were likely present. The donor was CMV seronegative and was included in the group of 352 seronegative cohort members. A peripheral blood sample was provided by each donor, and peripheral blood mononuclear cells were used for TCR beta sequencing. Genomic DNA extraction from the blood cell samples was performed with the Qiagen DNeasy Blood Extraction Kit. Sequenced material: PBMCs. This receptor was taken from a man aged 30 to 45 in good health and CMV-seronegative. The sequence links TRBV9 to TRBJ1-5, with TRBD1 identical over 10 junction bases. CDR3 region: CASSAGQGYSNQPQHF. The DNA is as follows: TGTGCCAGCAGCGCGGGACAGGGGTATAGCAATCAGCCCCAGCATTTT.